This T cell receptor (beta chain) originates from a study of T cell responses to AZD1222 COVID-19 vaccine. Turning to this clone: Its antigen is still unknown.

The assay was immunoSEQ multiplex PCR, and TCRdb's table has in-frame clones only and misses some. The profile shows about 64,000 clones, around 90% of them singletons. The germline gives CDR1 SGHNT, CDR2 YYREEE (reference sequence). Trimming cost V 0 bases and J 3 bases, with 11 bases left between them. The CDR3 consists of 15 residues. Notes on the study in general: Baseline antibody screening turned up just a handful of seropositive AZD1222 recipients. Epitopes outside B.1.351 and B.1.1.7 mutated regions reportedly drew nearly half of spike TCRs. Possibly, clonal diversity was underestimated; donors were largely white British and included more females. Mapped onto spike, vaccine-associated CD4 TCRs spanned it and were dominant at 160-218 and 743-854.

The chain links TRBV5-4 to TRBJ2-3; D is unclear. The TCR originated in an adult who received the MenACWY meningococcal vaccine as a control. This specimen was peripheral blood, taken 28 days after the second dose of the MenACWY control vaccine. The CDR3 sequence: CASSLEGIGTDTQYF. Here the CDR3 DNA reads TGTGCCAGCAGCTTGGAAGGGATCGGGACAGATACGCAGTATTTT.